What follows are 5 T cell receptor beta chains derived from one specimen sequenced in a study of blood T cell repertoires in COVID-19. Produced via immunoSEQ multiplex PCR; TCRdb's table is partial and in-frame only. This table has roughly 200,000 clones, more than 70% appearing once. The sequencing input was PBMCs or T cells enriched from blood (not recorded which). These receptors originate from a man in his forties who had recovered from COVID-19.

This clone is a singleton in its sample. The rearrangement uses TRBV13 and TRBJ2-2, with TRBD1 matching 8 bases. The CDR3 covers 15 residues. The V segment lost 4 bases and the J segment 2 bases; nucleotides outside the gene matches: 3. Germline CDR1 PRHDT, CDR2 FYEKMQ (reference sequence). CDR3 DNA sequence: TGTGCCAGCAGCTCCAGGGGGCGCAACACCGGGGAGCTGTTTTTT. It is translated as CASSSRGRNTGELFF.

Written as DNA, the CDR3 is TGTGCCACCAGTGATGCGCGGGGAGAAAACAATGAGCAGTTCTTC. It codes for CATSDARGENNEQFF. The chain recombines TRBV24-1 with TRBJ2-1; D may be TRBD2 (6 bases). Trimming stripped 3 bases from V and 5 bases from J, with 13 bases between. The V gene's germline CDR1 is KGHDR and CDR2 SFDVKD. The CDR3 spans 15 residues.

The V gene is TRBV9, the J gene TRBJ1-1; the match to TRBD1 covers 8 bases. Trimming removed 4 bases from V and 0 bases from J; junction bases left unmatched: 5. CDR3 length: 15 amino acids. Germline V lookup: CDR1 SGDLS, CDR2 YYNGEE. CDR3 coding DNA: TGTGCCAGCAGCATGGACAGGGCCATGAACACTGAAGCTTTCTTT. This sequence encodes CASSMDRAMNTEAFF.

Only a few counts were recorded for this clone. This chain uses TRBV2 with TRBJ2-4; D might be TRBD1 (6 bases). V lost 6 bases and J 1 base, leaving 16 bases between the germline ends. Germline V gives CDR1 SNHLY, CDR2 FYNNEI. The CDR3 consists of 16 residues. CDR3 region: CASRPSGAFAKNIQYF. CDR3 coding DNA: TGTGCCAGCAGACCCTCAGGGGCTTTTGCCAAAAACATTCAGTACTTC.

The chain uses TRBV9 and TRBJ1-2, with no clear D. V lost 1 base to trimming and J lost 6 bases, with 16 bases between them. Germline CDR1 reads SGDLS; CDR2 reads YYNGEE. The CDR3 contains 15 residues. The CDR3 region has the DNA TGTGCCAGCAGCGTAACGGTGAGGTCTTTAGATGGCTACACCTTC. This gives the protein CASSVTVRSLDGYTF.